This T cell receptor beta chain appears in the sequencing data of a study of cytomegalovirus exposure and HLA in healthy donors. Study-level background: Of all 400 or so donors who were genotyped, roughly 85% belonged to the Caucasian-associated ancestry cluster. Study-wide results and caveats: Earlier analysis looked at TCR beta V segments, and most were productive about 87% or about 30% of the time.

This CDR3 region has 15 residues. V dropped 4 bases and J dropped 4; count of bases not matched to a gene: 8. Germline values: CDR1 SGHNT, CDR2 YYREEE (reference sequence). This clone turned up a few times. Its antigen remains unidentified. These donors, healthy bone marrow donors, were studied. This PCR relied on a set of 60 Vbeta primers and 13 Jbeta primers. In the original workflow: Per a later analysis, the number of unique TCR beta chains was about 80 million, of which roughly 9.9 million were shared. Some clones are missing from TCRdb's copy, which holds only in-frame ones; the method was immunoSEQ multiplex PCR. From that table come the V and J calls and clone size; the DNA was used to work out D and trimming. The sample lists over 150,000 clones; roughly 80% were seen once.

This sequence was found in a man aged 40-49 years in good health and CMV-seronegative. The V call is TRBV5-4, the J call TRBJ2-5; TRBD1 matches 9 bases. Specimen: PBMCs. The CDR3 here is CASSPSRDRVETQYF. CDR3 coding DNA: TGTGCCAGCAGCCCGTCCCGGGACAGGGTAGAGACCCAGTACTTC.